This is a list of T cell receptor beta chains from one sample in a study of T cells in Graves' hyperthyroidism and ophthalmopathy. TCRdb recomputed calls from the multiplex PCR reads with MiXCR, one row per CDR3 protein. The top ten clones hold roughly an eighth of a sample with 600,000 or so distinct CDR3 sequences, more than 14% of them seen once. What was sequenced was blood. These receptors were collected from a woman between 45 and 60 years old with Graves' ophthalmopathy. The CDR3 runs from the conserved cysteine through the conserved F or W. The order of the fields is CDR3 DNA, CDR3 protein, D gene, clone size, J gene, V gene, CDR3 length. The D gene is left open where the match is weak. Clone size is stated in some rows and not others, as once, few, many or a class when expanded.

cdr3_nt: TGCAGCGTTGAAGATTTGAGCACCAGTTCGAACACCGGGGAGCTGTTTTTT; cdr3_aa: CSVEDLSTSSNTGELFF; d_call: .; clone_size: few; j_call: TRBJ2-2; v_call: TRBV29-1; cdr3_length: 17
cdr3_nt: TGTGCCAGCAGCTTGCGTCGGCTAGCTCAGTACGAGCAGTACTTC; cdr3_aa: CASSLRRLAQYEQYF; d_call: .; clone_size: many; j_call: TRBJ2-7; v_call: TRBV5-8; cdr3_length: 15
cdr3_nt: TGTGCCAGCAGTCACTCAAGCGGTCCCTCCTACGAGCAGTACTTC; cdr3_aa: CASSHSSGPSYEQYF; d_call: .; clone_size: .; j_call: TRBJ2-7; v_call: TRBV6-2/TRBV6-3; cdr3_length: 15
cdr3_nt: TGCGCCAGCAGCTTGTCGTACTCCGGACAGGGTTTTACAGATACGCAGTATTTT; cdr3_aa: CASSLSYSGQGFTDTQYF; d_call: TRBD1; clone_size: .; j_call: TRBJ2-3; v_call: TRBV5-1; cdr3_length: 18
cdr3_nt: TGTGCCAGTAGTGGAGGCCTGGGGGAAGAGACCCAGTACTTC; cdr3_aa: CASSGGLGEETQYF; d_call: .; clone_size: few; j_call: TRBJ2-5; v_call: TRBV19; cdr3_length: 14
cdr3_nt: TGTGCCAGCAGCAGGACAGGGGGCAATTACGAGCAGTACTTC; cdr3_aa: CASSRTGGNYEQYF; d_call: TRBD1; clone_size: .; j_call: TRBJ2-7; v_call: TRBV7-2; cdr3_length: 14
cdr3_nt: TGTGCCAGCAACAAACTAGCGGGAGGTGACGAGCAGTACTTC; cdr3_aa: CASNKLAGGDEQYF; d_call: TRBD2; clone_size: many; j_call: TRBJ2-7; v_call: TRBV6-2/TRBV6-3; cdr3_length: 14
cdr3_nt: TGTGCCAGCAGCCCAGGACTAGCGGCACTCAATGAGCAGTTCTTC; cdr3_aa: CASSPGLAALNEQFF; d_call: TRBD2; clone_size: .; j_call: TRBJ2-1; v_call: TRBV7-2; cdr3_length: 15
cdr3_nt: TGTGCCAGCTCACCAAGACGGACAGGCTTTCCCAATGAGCAGTTCTTC; cdr3_aa: CASSPRRTGFPNEQFF; d_call: TRBD1; clone_size: many; j_call: TRBJ2-1; v_call: TRBV18; cdr3_length: 16
cdr3_nt: TGCAGCGTTCTAGGTGTTAGCTATGGCTACACCTTC; cdr3_aa: CSVLGVSYGYTF; d_call: .; clone_size: .; j_call: TRBJ1-2; v_call: TRBV29-1; cdr3_length: 12
cdr3_nt: TGCGCCAGCAGCCCGGGACTAGCGGAAAGCACAGATACGCAGTATTTT; cdr3_aa: CASSPGLAESTDTQYF; d_call: TRBD2; clone_size: many; j_call: TRBJ2-3; v_call: TRBV5-1; cdr3_length: 16
cdr3_nt: TGTGCCAGCAGTTTGGGCCCCATCCGGGAGCTGTTTTTT; cdr3_aa: CASSLGPIRELFF; d_call: .; clone_size: many; j_call: TRBJ2-2; v_call: TRBV28; cdr3_length: 13
cdr3_nt: TGCGCCAGCAGACAGGGGGCAAGCGATGAGCAGTTCTTC; cdr3_aa: CASRQGASDEQFF; d_call: TRBD1; clone_size: many; j_call: TRBJ2-1; v_call: TRBV5-1; cdr3_length: 13
cdr3_nt: TGTGCCAGCAGTCAGCCCGGGCCCGGCGGGGGCGAGCAGTACTTC; cdr3_aa: CASSQPGPGGGEQYF; d_call: TRBD2; clone_size: few; j_call: TRBJ2-7; v_call: TRBV6-1; cdr3_length: 15
cdr3_nt: TGTGCCAGCAGCTTAGGTCGACGGGGGTTCACACAAGAGACCCAGTACTTC; cdr3_aa: CASSLGRRGFTQETQYF; d_call: .; clone_size: many; j_call: TRBJ2-5; v_call: TRBV7-8; cdr3_length: 17
cdr3_nt: TGTGCCTGGAGTAAAGGGGGAAATCAGCCCCAGCATTTT; cdr3_aa: CAWSKGGNQPQHF; d_call: .; clone_size: many; j_call: TRBJ1-5; v_call: TRBV30; cdr3_length: 13
cdr3_nt: TGCAGTGCTCGATGGGCGGGAGGGCCGGGCGAGCAGTACTTC; cdr3_aa: CSARWAGGPGEQYF; d_call: TRBD2; clone_size: many; j_call: TRBJ2-7; v_call: TRBV20-1; cdr3_length: 14
cdr3_nt: TGTGCCAGCTCACCATCCAGTGTTCCCTCCGAGCAGTACTTC; cdr3_aa: CASSPSSVPSEQYF; d_call: .; clone_size: many; j_call: TRBJ2-7; v_call: TRBV18; cdr3_length: 14
cdr3_nt: TGTGCCAGCAGCGTAGACGGGGTACAAGAGACCCAGTACTTC; cdr3_aa: CASSVDGVQETQYF; d_call: .; clone_size: many; j_call: TRBJ2-5; v_call: TRBV9; cdr3_length: 14
cdr3_nt: TGCGCCAGCAGCCAAGACATAGCGGGAGCGGTAACAGATACGCAGTATTTT; cdr3_aa: CASSQDIAGAVTDTQYF; d_call: TRBD2; clone_size: few; j_call: TRBJ2-3; v_call: TRBV4-3; cdr3_length: 17
cdr3_nt: TGTGCCAGTAGTAACACAGGGGATGGTGGCTACACCTTC; cdr3_aa: CASSNTGDGGYTF; d_call: TRBD1; clone_size: .; j_call: TRBJ1-2; v_call: TRBV19; cdr3_length: 13
cdr3_nt: TGCGCCAGCAGCTTGGAGGCCAGGGGACCAAACTATGGCTACACCTTC; cdr3_aa: CASSLEARGPNYGYTF; d_call: .; clone_size: many; j_call: TRBJ1-2; v_call: TRBV5-1; cdr3_length: 16
cdr3_nt: TGTGCCAGCAGCTTATTACAGATCATGGATAATTCACCCCTCCACTTT; cdr3_aa: CASSLLQIMDNSPLHF; d_call: .; clone_size: .; j_call: TRBJ1-6; v_call: TRBV11-2; cdr3_length: 16
cdr3_nt: TGTGCCAGCAGCTTAGAAGCTTCCTTGGGGGCTTTCTTT; cdr3_aa: CASSLEASLGAFF; d_call: .; clone_size: many; j_call: TRBJ1-1; v_call: TRBV7-2; cdr3_length: 13
cdr3_nt: TGTGCCAGCAGTCGACTAGCGGGAGGGCCAGGAGAGCAGTTCTTC; cdr3_aa: CASSRLAGGPGEQFF; d_call: TRBD2; clone_size: few; j_call: TRBJ2-1; v_call: TRBV3-1; cdr3_length: 15
cdr3_nt: TGTGCCAGCAGTCTGCTTTTCAGGGGGCTTACTGAAGCTTTCTTT; cdr3_aa: CASSLLFRGLTEAFF; d_call: TRBD1; clone_size: many; j_call: TRBJ1-1; v_call: TRBV12-3/TRBV12-4; cdr3_length: 15